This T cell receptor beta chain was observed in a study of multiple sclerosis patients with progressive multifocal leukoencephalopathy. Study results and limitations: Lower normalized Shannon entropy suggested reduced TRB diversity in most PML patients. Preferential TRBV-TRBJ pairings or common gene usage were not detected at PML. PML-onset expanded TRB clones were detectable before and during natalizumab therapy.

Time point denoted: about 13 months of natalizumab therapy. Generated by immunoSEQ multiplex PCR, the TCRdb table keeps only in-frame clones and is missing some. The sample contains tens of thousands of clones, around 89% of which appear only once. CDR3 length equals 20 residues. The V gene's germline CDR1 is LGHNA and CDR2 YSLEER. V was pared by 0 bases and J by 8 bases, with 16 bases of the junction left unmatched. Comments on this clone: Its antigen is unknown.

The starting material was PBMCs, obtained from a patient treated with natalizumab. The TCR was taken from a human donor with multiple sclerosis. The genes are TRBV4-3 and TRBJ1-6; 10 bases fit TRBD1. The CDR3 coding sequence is TGCGCCAGCAGCCAAGAGGCCGGGACAGGGGAATTTAGCGGAGATTCACCCCTCCACTTT. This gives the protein CASSQEAGTGEFSGDSPLHF.